This T cell receptor beta chain derives from a study of glioma-infiltrating T cells after dendritic cell vaccination (dated by TCRdb to 2016 to 2017). Describing the broader study: Of the roughly 15 glioblastoma patients in the cohort, all drawn from Phase I and II dendritic cell vaccination trials, 9 were newly diagnosed and 6 had recurrent disease. Between about 2002 and 2013, patients were given autologous tumor lysate-pulsed dendritic cell vaccination. In glioblastoma patients vaccinated with dendritic cells, deep sequencing of TCR beta CDR3 regions served to measure the amount of tumor-infiltrating lymphocytes and to compare repertoires between tumor and blood. Each patient got three intradermal injections of the dendritic cell vaccine, spaced at biweekly intervals, in the arm below the axilla. Survival after dendritic cell vaccination was correlated with TCR sequencing metrics, such as TIL content and the overlap between tumor and blood repertoires. The vaccine was prepared from monocyte-derived dendritic cells that were cultured for 6 to 7 days with IL-4 and GM-CSF and then pulsed overnight with autologous tumor lysate.

Per the germline V gene, SGDLS is the CDR1 and YYNGEE is the CDR2. From cysteine to phenylalanine, the CDR3 is 16 amino acids long. The only DNA kept is the CDR3, 48 bases in frame from the first base. Between the V and J ends, shortened by 3 bases and 2 bases respectively, the junction contains 17 bases. To be selected, patients needed enough residual fresh-frozen tumor tissue and more than two years of available survival data. An isocitrate dehydrogenase mutation was not carried by any of the glioblastoma patients, although molecular status was otherwise variable. PBMC were collected before vaccination, two weeks after the third vaccination, and at tumor progression if progression occurred. The Qiagen DNeasy Blood extraction Kit was used to extract genomic DNA. What the work shows at the level of the full study, not this receptor alone: The cohort was small and heterogeneous, with few patients having full blood and tumor sets and even fewer initial-recurrent tumor pairs. Higher estimated pretreatment TIL content predicted longer time to progression and overall survival after dendritic cell vaccination. The three-group TCR overlap response model was characterized as speculative, and prospective validation of the model was stated to be required. TCR clonality showed no direct relationship with survival, which suggests that a diverse polyclonal response may matter.

The immunoSEQ assay amplified TCRB CDR3 regions from 1.5 to 2.5 micrograms of genomic DNA, or from all available DNA when less than that amount was available. The multiplex PCR relied on 60 forward primers for TCR V beta segments and 13 reverse primers for J beta segments. Synthetic control templates were spiked into each sample at limiting dilution to estimate reads per starting template. Sequencing produced 87 bp reads on the Illumina HiSeq System. Per the original workflow: PCR and sequencing errors were removed by a nearest neighbor algorithm that merged closely related sequences. TCR overlap was defined as the percentage of unique tumor TCR beta sequences that were also found in the peripheral blood of the same patient. TCRdb re-hosts the immuneACCESS table, in-frame sequences only. Its copies lack some clones; in the studies checked, an unresolved V gene accounts for under half of them, and the cause for the rest is not known. V and J calls and clone size are copied from that table; D and trimming were computed from the DNA. Present in this sample are about 49,000 clones, about 85% of which were seen just once. The ten biggest clones cover more than 9.5% of the sample.

In the case of this clone: Its recognized antigen is unknown. No base qualities exist here, and no much larger clone lies one base off it.

The sequencing used blood, collected before dendritic cell vaccination. The chain uses TRBV9 and TRBJ2-5; 6 matching bases give a weak D call of TRBD2. The TCR originated in a human donor with glioblastoma. CDR3 loop: CASSGLGAGLQETQYF. The DNA reads TGTGCCAGCAGCGGGCTAGGGGCTGGACTACAAGAGACCCAGTACTTC.